These 29 T cell receptor beta chains were all obtained from the same sample, sequenced in a study of shared clonotypes between healthy human individuals. Sequencing used immunoSEQ multiplex PCR; TCRdb keeps in-frame clones, though not all of them. Counted here are some 1,600,000 clones, 95% to 99% occurring once; the ten biggest clones make up about 0.45%. Sequenced sample: naive CD4+ T cells sorted from blood. This sample's subset: CD45RA+ positively selected. These receptors were taken from a man younger than 40 in good health.

V is TRBV5-6 and J is TRBJ1-2; 7 bases are a match to TRBD1. Trimming took 6 bases from V and 3 from J; bases not matched to a gene: 5. CDR3 length equals 13 residues. In germline, CDR1 is SGHDT, CDR2 YYEEEE. CDR3 protein: CASTLQGYYGYTF. The CDR3, as DNA: TGTGCCAGCACCTTACAGGGGTACTATGGCTACACCTTC.

This chain joins TRBV10-1 and TRBJ2-1; D is unresolved. Germline-derived CDR1 and CDR2 are WNHNN and SYGVQD (reference sequence). The V gene lost 6 bases and the J gene lost 7 bases, with 19 bases spanning the gap. The CDR3 spans 15 residues. The chain's CDR3 is CASSADGIEVNEQFF. The CDR3 nucleotides are TGCGCCAGCAGCGCCGACGGAATAGAGGTAAATGAGCAGTTCTTC.

The rearrangement joins TRBV7-9 to TRBJ2-1, with D possibly matching TRBD2 (6 bases). The CDR3 has 15 residues. The ends were cut back, 5 bases at V and 8 bases at J, with 19 bases in the middle. Germline V gene data show CDR1 as SEHNR and CDR2 as FQNEAQ (reference sequence). The CDR3 sequence is CASSHRASVGHEQFF. As DNA, the CDR3 is TGTGCCAGCAGCCACAGAGCTAGCGTGGGACATGAGCAGTTCTTC.

The chain employs TRBV10-3 and TRBJ2-7; no clear D. V dropped 4 bases and J dropped 0 bases, with 10 bases sitting between them. The germline V gene has CDR1 ENHRY and CDR2 SYGVKD. The CDR3 has 14 residues. CDR3 residues: CAISGDSSSYEQYF. The CDR3 DNA sequence: TGTGCCATCAGTGGAGATAGTAGCTCCTACGAGCAGTACTTC.

The gene calls are TRBV28 and TRBJ2-2, with TRBD1 matching 9 bases. J lost 6 bases, V lost 5 bases, and 13 bases had no gene match. The CDR3 loop spans 17 amino acids. Looked up from germline, CDR1 is MDHEN and CDR2 is SYDVKM. The CDR3 DNA is TGTGCCAGCAGTCCAAACCCCGGACAGGGGACGGCCGGGGAGCTGTTTTTT. Translated, it gives CASSPNPGQGTAGELFF.

Here the CDR3 DNA reads TGTGCCAGCAGCGTAGTCACCCTAGCGGGAGACACCGGGGAGCTGTTTTTT. Amino acid sequence: CASSVVTLAGDTGELFF. V usage is TRBV9 and J usage is TRBJ2-2, with 10 positions matching TRBD2. CDR1 and CDR2 (germline): SGDLS, YYNGEE. Unmatched junction bases numbered 5, after V lost 0 bases and J lost 3 bases. The CDR3 runs 17 residues.

This chain uses TRBV27 with TRBJ1-2; D is uncertain. Germline V gene lookup returns CDR1 MNHEY and CDR2 SMNVEV (reference sequence). CDR3 length: 15 residues. Trimming removed 8 bases from V and 2 bases from J, with 18 bases in between. The CDR3 loop reads CASSRNGRLNYGYTF. The CDR3 DNA follows: TGTGCCAGCTCTCGTAACGGGAGGTTGAACTATGGCTACACCTTC.

The V and J genes are TRBV7-9 and TRBJ2-5, with D perhaps TRBD2 (6 bases). The CDR3 sequence is 14 residues long. The germline V and J ends were trimmed by 1 base and 2 bases, with 8 bases remaining between them. Germline loops: CDR1 SEHNR, CDR2 FQNEAQ (reference sequence). The CDR3 reads CASSLGAGQETQYF. DNA for the CDR3: TGTGCCAGCAGCTTAGGTGCGGGGCAAGAGACCCAGTACTTC.

The J gene is TRBJ2-3, the V gene TRBV11-3; 12 bases match TRBD2. V dropped 5 bases and J dropped 7; count of bases not matched to a gene: 13. Germline CDR1 is SGHNT and CDR2 is YENEEA. The CDR3 sequence is 17 residues long. Written as DNA, the CDR3 is TGTGCCAGCAGCGCGGAAAAGACTAGCGGGAGAATGAATACGCAGTATTTT. This encodes CASSAEKTSGRMNTQYF.

The chain joins TRBV11-2 to TRBJ2-1, with TRBD1 matching 11 bases. From germline, CDR1 is SGHAT and CDR2 FQNNGV. Germline trimming cut 6 bases from V and 7 bases from J; bases unmatched to any gene: 8. The CDR3 has 15 amino acids. The chain's CDR3 is CASSSGQGAQNEQFF. CDR3 in DNA: TGTGCCAGCAGTAGCGGACAGGGGGCTCAAAATGAGCAGTTCTTC.

In its sample, this clone was seen once. The same CDR3 arises from other DNA sequences in this sample as well. The rearrangement links TRBV5-1 to TRBJ2-1, with TRBD2 matching 10 bases. Germline lookup yields CDR1 SGHRS and CDR2 YFSETQ. V shed 0 bases and J 5 bases; nucleotides not matched to a gene: 2. The CDR3 loop spans 15 amino acids. The CDR3 sequence: CASSLELAGHNEQFF. DNA of the CDR3: TGCGCCAGCAGCTTGGAACTAGCGGGACACAATGAGCAGTTCTTC.

V is TRBV10-3 and J is TRBJ2-6, with 8 bases aligning to TRBD1. This CDR3 is built from 15 residues. Germline V gives CDR1 ENHRY, CDR2 SYGVKD. J was trimmed by 4 bases and V by 11 bases; bases with no gene match: 10. The CDR3 DNA follows: TGTGCCGTCTCCTTGGACAGGGCCGGGGCCAACGTCCTGACTTTC. Amino acids: CAVSLDRAGANVLTF.

The V gene is TRBV7-2, the J gene TRBJ2-2; D remains unclear. Germline V gene sequence: CDR1 SGHTA, CDR2 FQGNSA. This CDR3 comprises 17 residues. Trimming stripped 5 bases from V and 0 bases from J, with 16 bases between. CDR3 DNA sequence: TGTGCCAGCAGCCCCCGGTCGAGGCTGGCGAACACCGGGGAGCTGTTTTTT. The encoded protein is CASSPRSRLANTGELFF.

This clone was detected only once. The chain employs TRBV14 and TRBJ2-3; TRBD2 agrees at 7 bases. The CDR3 is 15 residues long. From germline, CDR1 is SGHDN and CDR2 FVKESK. V lost 4 bases and J lost 2; bases outside the gene matches: 6. The CDR3 loop reads CASSLRGGLTDTQYF. CDR3 nucleotide sequence: TGTGCCAGCAGCCTACGCGGGGGACTCACAGATACGCAGTATTTT.

Concerning this clone: Other DNA sequences within the sample encode an identical CDR3. This rearrangement joins TRBV6-6 to TRBJ2-7; weak D call: TRBD1 (6 bases). This CDR3 is built from 13 residues. Germline CDR1 MNHNY, CDR2 SVGAGI (reference sequence). V was shortened by 2 bases and J by 3 bases, with 8 bases between the two germline ends. For the CDR3, the DNA is TGTGCCAGCAGTTACAACAGGGACTACGAGCAGTACTTC. It translates to CASSYNRDYEQYF.

This clone has only one observation. This rearrangement joins TRBV2 to TRBJ1-1; possibly TRBD1 for D (6 bases). Germline V gene data show CDR1 as SNHLY and CDR2 as FYNNEI. V gave up 6 bases and J gave up 5 bases, with 19 bases separating them. CDR3 size: 15 residues. In nucleotides, the CDR3 is TGTGCCAGCAGCGATTTAGGGGGGCTAGGAACTGAAGCTTTCTTT. This encodes CASSDLGGLGTEAFF.

This clone was seen just once. The J gene is TRBJ2-2, the V gene TRBV7-3; D is unresolved. The V end lost 4 bases, the J end lost 4 bases, and 7 bases lay between the germline ends. Looked up from germline, CDR1 is SGHTA and CDR2 is FQGTGA. CDR3 length: 13 amino acids. Written as DNA, the CDR3 is TGTGCCAGCAGCTCAGGAAGCACCGGGGAGCTGTTTTTT. Protein sequence: CASSSGSTGELFF.

As concerns this clone: This sample includes further DNA sequences coding for the same CDR3. This rearrangement joins TRBV6-5 to TRBJ2-2; D gene ambiguous. Germline CDR1 and CDR2: MNHEY and SVGAGI. Trimming shortened V by 2 bases and J by 1 base, and 5 bases separated the two germline ends. CDR3 length: 14 amino acids. DNA of the CDR3: TGTGCCAGCAGTTACCGGGTGAACACCGGGGAGCTGTTTTTT. Encoded protein: CASSYRVNTGELFF.

Turning to this clone: This specimen includes other DNA sequences encoding the same CDR3. This CDR3 reads CASSGDPNQPQHF. In DNA, the CDR3 is TGTGCCAGCAGTGGAGACCCCAATCAGCCCCAGCATTTT. The rearrangement links TRBV6-1 to TRBJ1-5; D not certain. V gave up 4 bases and J gave up 3 bases, with 7 bases separating them. There are 13 residues in the CDR3. CDR1 is MNHNS and CDR2 is SASEGT in the germline V gene.

The J gene is TRBJ2-2, the V gene TRBV10-1, with unresolved D. The CDR3 length is 13 residues. Germline-derived CDR1 and CDR2 are WNHNN and SYGVQD (reference sequence). V lost 7 bases and J lost 7, with 13 bases in between. The chain's CDR3 is CASMASDGGELFF. The CDR3 nucleotides are TGCGCCAGCATGGCTTCCGATGGCGGGGAGCTGTTTTTT.

The rearrangement links TRBV27 to TRBJ2-1; the match to TRBD1 covers 7 bases. V was clipped by 2 bases and J by 7 bases; unmatched bases: 11. The CDR3 length is 16 residues. Germline loops: CDR1 MNHEY, CDR2 SMNVEV (reference sequence). Written as DNA, the CDR3 is TGTGCCAGCAGTTTACTTCCAAGACAGGGAACGAATGAGCAGTTCTTC. Encoded protein: CASSLLPRQGTNEQFF.

This clone has just one count. The J gene is TRBJ1-4, the V gene TRBV5-1; D remains ambiguous. There are 13 residues in the CDR3. CDR1 SGHRS and CDR2 YFSETQ come from the germline V gene. V lost 4 bases, J lost 12 bases, and 16 bases lay in between. CDR3 DNA sequence: TGCGCCAGCAGCCAAGGGCCCCTGGAGGAACTGTTTTTT. It codes for CASSQGPLEELFF.

This chain joins TRBV18 and TRBJ2-1; maybe TRBD1 (5 bases). Germline V gene sequence: CDR1 KGHSH, CDR2 LQKENI. This CDR3 region has 14 residues. Deletions cut 6 bases from V and 5 bases from J, with 14 bases between. The chain's CDR3 is CASSAGNYHNEQFF. CDR3 bases: TGTGCCAGCTCGGCAGGGAATTACCACAATGAGCAGTTCTTC.

This chain uses TRBV2 with TRBJ1-4; D uncertain. Looked up from germline, CDR1 is SNHLY and CDR2 is FYNNEI. The length of the CDR3 is 13 residues. V was clipped by 4 bases and J by 8 bases, with 11 bases between them. CDR3 DNA sequence: TGTGCCAGCAGTGTTCTTGACTTGGAAAAACTGTTTTTT. Amino acids: CASSVLDLEKLFF.

This sequence joins TRBV27 and TRBJ2-3, with 7 positions matching TRBD2. This CDR3 region has 14 residues. Losses at the gene ends were 10 bases for V and 0 bases for J; bases not matched to a gene: 7. The germline CDR1 and CDR2 sequences are MNHEY and SMNVEV (reference sequence). DNA for the CDR3: TGTGCCACCAAGCGGGGAGCTAGCACAGATACGCAGTATTTT. This gives the protein CATKRGASTDTQYF.

The V and J genes are TRBV29-1 and TRBJ2-5, with no clear D. The ends were cut back, 4 bases at V and 0 bases at J, with 9 bases in the middle. The germline V gene encodes CDR1 SQVTM and CDR2 ANQGSEA. This CDR3 is 13 amino acids long. The CDR3, as DNA: TGCAGCGTTGGGGAACGGTACCAAGAGACCCAGTACTTC. Encoded protein: CSVGERYQETQYF.

The chain carries TRBV7-2 and TRBJ2-7; 7 positions agree with TRBD1. V shed 4 bases and J 4 bases; nucleotides not matched to a gene: 10. Germline V gene lookup returns CDR1 SGHTA and CDR2 FQGNSA. This CDR3 comprises 15 residues. The CDR3 DNA is TGTGCCAGCAGCTCTCAATTAGGGACAGTTTACGAGCAGTACTTC. Residues: CASSSQLGTVYEQYF.

This chain joins TRBV18 and TRBJ2-7; TRBD1 is a possible D gene (6 bases). The CDR3 is 17 amino acids. The V and J ends lost 5 bases and 1 base respectively, with 21 bases between them. Per germline, CDR1 KGHSH and CDR2 LQKENI. CDR3 loop: CASSSLTGSPASYEQYF. As DNA, the CDR3 is TGTGCCAGCTCATCACTAACAGGGTCGCCCGCTTCCTACGAGCAGTACTTC.

On this clone: Compared with germline, one end of the junction differs, possibly owing to a read error. The chain has TRBV19 and TRBJ1-3; D is unresolved. Germline V CDR1 and CDR2: LNHDA, SQIVND (reference sequence). This CDR3 is 13 amino acids long. The CDR3, as DNA: TGTGCGAGTATTAGTTACTCTGGAAACACCATATATTTT. Its protein product is CASISYSGNTIYF.